The 24 T cell receptor beta chains reported below all come from one sample, sequenced in a study of T cells during gluten challenge in celiac disease. Paired single-cell TRA and TRB sequences were amplified by three nested PCRs with multiplexed primers. TCRdb re-called the single-cell sequencing reads with MiXCR, one entry per CDR3 protein. The data contain under 400 distinct CDR3 sequences, about 25% of them seen just once; the ten biggest clones take up less than 60%. Cells were tetramer-binding CD4+ effector-memory gut-homing T cells. Sequencing was performed on gluten-specific CD4+ T cells sorted from blood using tetramers, taken at baseline or on day 6, 14 or 28 of gluten challenge (not recorded which). The origin of the receptors is a female donor with celiac disease.

The V call is TRBV29-1, the J call TRBJ2-5; 11 nucleotides match TRBD2. The CDR3 has 15 residues. Germline V gene sequence: CDR1 SQVTM, CDR2 ANQGSEA. V shed 7 bases and J 4 bases; nucleotides not matched to a gene: 11. CDR3 region: CSASSGGQWGETQYF. DNA of the CDR3: TGCAGCGCTTCTAGCGGGGGGCAATGGGGAGAGACCCAGTACTTC. The full variable domain, its missing parts supplied by reference TRBV29-1 and TRBJ2-5, is SAVISQKPSRDICQRGTSLTIQCQVDSQVTMMFWYRQQPGQSLTLIATANQGSEATYESGFVIDKFPISRPNLTFSTLTVSNMSPEDSSIYLCSASSGGQWGETQYFGPGTRLLVL.

There are a few counts of this clonotype. The rearrangement links TRBV7-2 to TRBJ2-3; D gene unclear. Germline CDR1 SGHTA, CDR2 FQGNSA. The V and J ends lost 5 bases and 2 bases respectively, with 8 bases between them. The CDR3 length is 13 residues. This CDR3 is CTSSIRSTDTQYF. The CDR3 coding sequence is TGTACCAGCAGCATCAGGTCCACAGATACGCAGTATTTT.

This clonotype was found many times. The rearrangement uses TRBV5-1 and TRBJ2-4; maybe TRBD2 (5 bases). Germline CDR1 is SGHRS and CDR2 is YFSETQ. The V end was cut by 2 bases, the J end by 8 bases, with 14 bases between. The CDR3 has 14 amino acids. The CDR3 DNA reads as TGCGCCAGCAGCTTCGGAGGATATGGGGACATTCAGTACTTC. Its protein is CASSFGGYGDIQYF. Supplemented by reference TRBV5-1 and TRBJ2-4, the full variable domain reads KAGVTQTPRYLIKTRGQQVTLSCSPISGHRSVSWYQQTPGQGLQFLFEYFSETQRNKGNFPGRFSGRQFSNSRSEMNVSTLELGDSALYLCASSFGGYGDIQYFGAGTRLSVL.

Sample share makes this clonotype medium-sized. The chain carries TRBV7-2 and TRBJ1-2; D is unclear. The CDR3 contains 14 residues. From germline, CDR1 is SGHTA and CDR2 FQGNSA. Between the trimmed V and J ends, which lost 5 bases and 6 bases, there was a span of 16 bases. The CDR3 DNA reads TGTGCCAGCAGCCCCCACATGATAAGGGATGGCTACACCTTC. Translated: CASSPHMIRDGYTF.

V is TRBV5-6 and J is TRBJ1-2, with D unclear. The V gene lost 1 base and the J gene lost 3 bases, with 7 bases spanning the gap. From germline, CDR1 is SGHDT and CDR2 YYEEEE. CDR3 length equals 13 residues. The CDR3 DNA is TGTGCCAGCAGCTTGTCGCAGGACTATGGCTACACCTTC. Translated, it gives CASSLSQDYGYTF.

This clonotype is deemed hyperexpanded. V is TRBV29-1 and J is TRBJ1-1; no reliable D call. The germline V gene encodes CDR1 SQVTM and CDR2 ANQGSEA. This CDR3 region has 13 residues. V was shortened by 4 bases and J by 4 bases, with 13 bases between the two germline ends. CDR3 DNA: TGCAGCGTTGGAGGGCACCTACTCACTGAAGCTTTCTTT. It yields the protein CSVGGHLLTEAFF. Combining the CDR3 with reference TRBV29-1 and TRBJ1-1 gives the whole variable domain SAVISQKPSRDICQRGTSLTIQCQVDSQVTMMFWYRQQPGQSLTLIATANQGSEATYESGFVIDKFPISRPNLTFSTLTVSNMSPEDSSIYLCSVGGHLLTEAFFGQGTRLTVV.

Sample share makes this clonotype medium-sized. The chain uses TRBV7-2 and TRBJ1-3; unclear D gene. Trimming stripped 2 bases from V and 4 bases from J, with 12 bases between. The CDR3 length is 15 residues. The V gene's germline CDR1 is SGHTA and CDR2 FQGNSA. In DNA form, the CDR3 reads TGTGCCAGCAGCTTAAGCGCCCAGGACGGAAACACCATATATTTT. Residues: CASSLSAQDGNTIYF.

By share of the sample, this clonotype is medium-sized. The CDR3 sequence is CASSQGQGGDEQYF. The CDR3 nucleotides are TGCGCCAGCAGCCAAGGGCAGGGTGGCGACGAGCAGTACTTC. The chain recombines TRBV4-1 with TRBJ2-7; a weak D match, TRBD1 (5 bases). CDR3 length: 14 amino acids. Germline V gene lookup returns CDR1 MGHRA and CDR2 YSYEKL. V lost 1 base and J lost 5, with 12 bases in between.

The chain employs TRBV5-1 and TRBJ2-5, with D uncertain. The V gene's germline CDR1 is SGHRS and CDR2 YFSETQ. Between the trimmed V and J ends, which lost 5 bases and 3 bases, there was a span of 5 bases. The CDR3 contains 11 residues. CDR3 bases: TGCGCCAGCAGTTTCGAAGAGACCCAGTACTTC. It translates to CASSFEETQYF.

This clonotype is a singleton in its sample. V is TRBV6-5 and J is TRBJ2-5; no clear D gene. There are 17 residues in the CDR3. Trimming left V 0 bases short and J 4 bases short, with 18 bases between. Per the germline V gene, CDR1 is MNHEY and CDR2 is SVGAGI. DNA of the CDR3: TGTGCCAGCAGTTACTCTTACAACTCAGGACGGTCAGAGACCCAGTACTTC. This codes for CASSYSYNSGRSETQYF.

By share, this clonotype counts as medium-sized. CDR3 protein: CASSLGGLNTEAFF. In nucleotides, the CDR3 is TGTGCCAGCAGCTTGGGGGGACTGAACACTGAAGCTTTCTTT. V is TRBV5-6 and J is TRBJ1-1, with a weak D call TRBD1 (5 bases). This CDR3 has 14 residues. Germline lookup yields CDR1 SGHDT and CDR2 YYEEEE. V lost 0 bases and J 0 bases, leaving 6 bases between the germline ends.

Sample share makes this clonotype medium-sized. The CDR3 reads CASSLLLTSPGSFAYEQYF. In nucleotides, the CDR3 is TGCGCCAGCAGCTTGTTGTTAACGTCGCCTGGATCGTTTGCCTACGAGCAGTACTTC. This chain links TRBV5-1 with TRBJ2-7; D not resolved. This CDR3 contains 19 residues. CDR1 SGHRS and CDR2 YFSETQ come from the germline V gene. The V end was cut by 1 base, the J end by 2 bases, with 25 bases between.

This clonotype was found a few times. The J gene is TRBJ2-1, the V gene TRBV12-3 or TRBV12-4; 7 nucleotides align to TRBD1. V was pared by 7 bases and J by 5 bases, with 11 bases of the junction left unmatched. This CDR3 region has 15 residues. The CDR3 is CASTPGQYRDNEQFF. DNA for the CDR3: TGTGCCAGCACCCCGGGACAGTATAGAGACAATGAGCAGTTCTTC.

Within the sample, this clonotype is medium-sized. The rearrangement uses TRBV7-2 and TRBJ2-5, with D perhaps TRBD2 (6 bases). V lost 1 base and J lost 5, with 14 bases in between. The CDR3 is made up of 15 amino acids. Germline values: CDR1 SGHTA, CDR2 FQGNSA. The CDR3 nucleotides are TGTGCCAGCAGCTTAGTATCCCACCGGGGGGAGACCCAGTACTTC. Protein sequence: CASSLVSHRGETQYF. The full variable domain, completed using reference TRBV7-2 and TRBJ2-5, is GAGVSQSPSNKVTEKGKDVELRCDPISGHTALYWYRQSLGQGLEFLIYFQGNSAPDKSGLPSDRFSAERTGGSVSTLTIQRTQQEDSAVYLCASSLVSHRGETQYFGPGTRLLVL.

This clonotype was counted ten times or more. V is TRBV7-2 and J is TRBJ1-6; no clear D. This CDR3 comprises 13 residues. The germline gives CDR1 SGHTA, CDR2 FQGNSA. The ends were cut back, 5 bases at V and 8 bases at J, with 10 bases in the middle. The DNA for the CDR3 is TGTGCCAGCAGCCGGAATCAGGATTCACCCCTCCACTTT. Protein: CASSRNQDSPLHF. The full variable domain, its missing parts supplied by reference TRBV7-2 and TRBJ1-6, is GAGVSQSPSNKVTEKGKDVELRCDPISGHTALYWYRQSLGQGLEFLIYFQGNSAPDKSGLPSDRFSAERTGGSVSTLTIQRTQQEDSAVYLCASSRNQDSPLHFGNGTRLTVT.

This clonotype qualifies as large. V usage is TRBV5-1 and J usage is TRBJ2-3; the D gene is possibly TRBD2 (5 bases). With 0 bases removed from V and 2 bases from J, the gap between germline ends came to 13 bases. This CDR3 has 16 amino acids. Germline CDR1 SGHRS, CDR2 YFSETQ. In DNA form, the CDR3 reads TGCGCCAGCAGCTTGGCCCCGGGAAGTTACACAGATACGCAGTATTTT. This encodes CASSLAPGSYTDTQYF. Together with reference TRBV5-1 and TRBJ2-3, the CDR3 gives the full variable domain: KAGVTQTPRYLIKTRGQQVTLSCSPISGHRSVSWYQQTPGQGLQFLFEYFSETQRNKGNFPGRFSGRQFSNSRSEMNVSTLELGDSALYLCASSLAPGSYTDTQYFGPGTRLTVL.

Many counts were recorded for this clonotype. The chain combines TRBV4-2 with TRBJ1-3, with D tentatively TRBD1 (6 bases). V was pared by 4 bases and J by 6 bases, with 16 bases between. CDR1 is LGHNA and CDR2 is YNFKEQ in the germline V gene. The CDR3 runs to 15 residues. CDR3: CASSLGAGGENTIYF. The CDR3 nucleotides read TGTGCCAGCAGCCTCGGAGCCGGGGGCGAAAACACCATATATTTT.

CDR3 DNA: TGTGCCAGCAGCCTAATCCTCCAGGAGGGCTACACCTTC. It yields the protein CASSLILQEGYTF. The rearrangement joins TRBV5-6 to TRBJ1-2; no definite D call. Germline CDR1 SGHDT, CDR2 YYEEEE. This CDR3 spans 13 amino acids. V was cut by 4 bases and J by 8 bases, with 15 bases left in between.

By share of the sample, this clonotype is medium-sized. The rearrangement joins TRBV7-3 to TRBJ1-1, with 7 bases lining up with TRBD1. V dropped 5 bases and J dropped 1; count of bases not matched to a gene: 7. This CDR3 contains 15 residues. CDR1 and CDR2 from the germline V gene are SGHTA and FQGTGA. The CDR3 bases are TGTGCCAGCAGCCCTCATACAGGGGCGAACACTGAAGCTTTCTTT. Translating gives CASSPHTGANTEAFF.

This rearrangement joins TRBV4-3 to TRBJ1-3, with D tentatively TRBD1 (5 bases). V lost 2 bases, J lost 8 bases, and 10 bases lay in between. The germline V gene encodes CDR1 LGHNA and CDR2 YSLEER. This CDR3 comprises 13 residues. The CDR3: CASSQRREDTIYF. CDR3 nucleotides: TGCGCCAGCAGCCAACGCAGGGAAGACACCATATATTTT.

This clonotype occurred once. The J gene is TRBJ2-5, the V gene TRBV4-2, with D perhaps TRBD2 (5 bases). The CDR3 is made up of 16 amino acids. From germline, CDR1 is LGHNA and CDR2 YNFKEQ. Trimming left V 1 base short and J 1 base short, with 13 bases between. The CDR3 coding sequence is TGTGCCAGCAGCCAAGGGGTAGCGAGAGGCCAAGAGACCCAGTACTTC. This codes for CASSQGVARGQETQYF.

By frequency in the sample, this clonotype is large. The chain employs TRBV20-1 and TRBJ1-3; D unresolved. Trimming took 3 bases from V and 4 from J, leaving 10 bases between them. Germline V gene data show CDR1 as DFQATT and CDR2 as SNEGSKA (reference sequence). This CDR3 has 13 amino acids. The CDR3 protein is CSASPAPGNTIYF. CDR3 DNA sequence: TGCAGTGCTAGCCCCGCCCCAGGAAACACCATATATTTT.

By sample share, this clonotype is medium-sized. V and J are TRBV7-6 and TRBJ2-5; 13 bases are shared with TRBD2. The CDR3 spans 15 residues. The V gene end was trimmed by 5 bases and the J gene end by 4 bases; junction bases not matched to a gene: 4. The germline V gene encodes CDR1 SGHVS and CDR2 FNYEAQ. The CDR3 sequence: CASSLLAGGPETQYF. The CDR3 DNA reads TGTGCCAGCAGCCTACTAGCGGGAGGGCCAGAGACCCAGTACTTC.

V usage is TRBV4-2 and J usage is TRBJ1-1; possibly TRBD1 for D (6 bases). CDR1 and CDR2 from the germline V gene are LGHNA and YNFKEQ. The germline V and J ends were trimmed by 10 bases and 4 bases, with 19 bases remaining between them. This CDR3 has 14 amino acids. The CDR3 sequence: CATARGEGSTEAFF. CDR3 in DNA: TGTGCCACCGCAAGGGGGGAGGGGAGCACTGAAGCTTTCTTT.